This T cell receptor beta chain was profiled in a study of blood T cell repertoires in COVID-19. Whole-study context: Sites in the United States, Italy and Spain provided acute and convalescent COVID-19 samples. PBMCs, B-cell-depleted T cells, or T cells were the source of the cDNA or gDNA that made up the material.

V lost 2 bases and J 0 bases, leaving 16 bases between the germline ends. This CDR3 is built from 17 residues. Looked up from germline, CDR1 is SNHLY and CDR2 is FYNNEI. In the study's own analysis: Reference gene primers were amplified, and this amplification served to estimate nucleated cell counts. Here immunoSEQ multiplex PCR was the method, and the copy in TCRdb shows in-frame clones only, minus some. V, J and clone size are those of that table, while D and trimming were read from the DNA. Counted here are roughly 370,000 clones, about 83% occurring once; the ten biggest clones make up about 9.4%. Either two negative PCRs, clearance, or symptom resolution qualified Cohort 3 donors as recovered.

The chain uses TRBV2 and TRBJ2-5; maybe TRBD2 (5 bases). This TCR derives from a woman between 50 and 59 years old who had recovered from COVID-19. Sequenced: PBMCs or T cells enriched from blood (not recorded which). The CDR3 sequence: CASSERRLAEDQETQYF. The CDR3 coding sequence is TGTGCCAGCAGTGAAAGGAGGCTAGCAGAGGACCAAGAGACCCAGTACTTC.